This is a list of T cell receptor beta chains from one sample in a study of cytomegalovirus exposure and HLA in healthy donors. Produced via immunoSEQ multiplex PCR; TCRdb's table is partial and in-frame only. The sample records some 140,000 clones, over 60% being singletons. Source material: PBMCs. The receptors come from a male donor in good health and CMV-seropositive. CDR3s include the opening cysteine and the closing phenylalanine or tryptophan. The D gene is left open where the match is weak. Clone size is stated in some rows and not others, as once, few, many or a class when expanded.

size	D	V	J	CDR3	DNA
-	-	TRBV9	TRBJ1-1	CASSPTGGLNTEAFF	TGTGCCAGCAGCCCCACCGGAGGATTGAACACTGAAGCTTTCTTT
-	-	TRBV6-1	TRBJ2-7	CASSEGRGFLFEQYF	TGTGCCAGCAGTGAAGGGAGAGGGTTTTTGTTCGAGCAGTACTTC
once	-	TRBV19	TRBJ1-5	CASSPPPGGSNQPQHF	TGTGCCAGTAGTCCGCCCCCCGGGGGTAGCAATCAGCCCCAGCATTTT
-	TRBD2	TRBV7-2	TRBJ2-1	CASTSLRGVNEQFF	TGTGCCAGCACCTCTCTCCGGGGGGTCAATGAGCAGTTCTTC
-	TRBD1	TRBV7-9	TRBJ2-2	CASSGDSTGELFF	TGTGCCAGCAGCGGGGACAGTACCGGGGAGCTGTTTTTT
-	TRBD2	TRBV11-1	TRBJ2-5	CASSPQRGVKTQYF	TGTGCCAGCAGCCCTCAACGGGGGGTAAAGACCCAGTACTTC
-	TRBD2	TRBV19	TRBJ2-3	CASIREAGGSTDTQYF	TGTGCCAGTATCCGGGAGGCGGGAGGAAGCACAGATACGCAGTATTTT
-	TRBD1	TRBV19	TRBJ2-7	CASEDRAGDEQYF	TGTGCCAGTGAGGACAGGGCTGGCGACGAGCAGTACTTC
-	-	TRBV5-5	TRBJ2-2	CASSLWTTGTGELFF	TGTGCCAGCAGCTTGTGGACAACAGGAACCGGGGAGCTGTTTTTT
-	-	TRBV10-3	TRBJ2-3	CATESGPGDTDTQYF	TGTGCCACCGAGTCGGGGCCAGGGGACACAGATACGCAGTATTTT
-	TRBD2	TRBV2	TRBJ2-7	CASGLAGGYYEQYF	TGTGCCAGCGGACTAGCGGGAGGGTACTACGAGCAGTACTTC
-	-	TRBV6-5	TRBJ1-2	CASSLTDGGYTF	TGTGCCAGCAGTCTGACAGATGGGGGCTACACCTTC
-	-	TRBV11-3	TRBJ2-1	CASSPRGGSYNEQFF	TGTGCCAGCAGCCCCAGGGGCGGCTCCTACAATGAGCAGTTCTTC
-	TRBD2	TRBV2	TRBJ2-7	CASSEVGTSGYEQYF	TGTGCCAGCAGCGAGGTGGGGACTAGCGGGTACGAGCAGTACTTC
-	TRBD1	TRBV6-5	TRBJ2-7	CASSYSGQSYEQYF	TGTGCCAGCAGTTACTCGGGACAGTCCTACGAGCAGTACTTC
-	TRBD1	TRBV6-1	TRBJ1-2	CASSDWDSSLTF	TGTGCCAGCAGTGACTGGGACAGTTCGCTTACCTTC
-	TRBD2	TRBV6-5	TRBJ2-1	CASSYTTSGYNEQFF	TGTGCCAGCAGTTACACTACTAGCGGATACAATGAGCAGTTCTTC
once	-	TRBV5-1	TRBJ1-1	CASSVGQTENTEAFF	TGCGCCAGCAGCGTTGGACAGACCGAGAACACTGAAGCTTTCTTT
-	-	TRBV19	TRBJ1-1	CASSMRGNLGNTEAFF	TGTGCCAGTAGTATGAGAGGTAATTTAGGTAACACTGAAGCTTTCTTT
-	TRBD1	TRBV5-4	TRBJ2-2	CASSADRDDTGELFF	TGTGCCAGCAGCGCGGACAGGGACGACACCGGGGAGCTGTTTTTT
-	-	TRBV7-9	TRBJ2-3	CASSLLGMGTDTQYF	TGTGCCAGCAGCTTGCTAGGTATGGGCACAGATACGCAGTATTTT
-	TRBD1	TRBV4-1	TRBJ1-1	CASRPGQENTEAFF	TGCGCCAGCCGCCCGGGACAGGAGAACACTGAAGCTTTCTTT
-	-	TRBV7-3	TRBJ1-3	CASRGNGNTIYF	TGTGCCAGTCGGGGTAATGGAAACACCATATATTTT
-	-	TRBV19	TRBJ2-3	CASGRVNTDTQYF	TGTGCCAGTGGCAGGGTCAACACAGATACGCAGTATTTT
-	-	TRBV15	TRBJ2-7	CATSETPNPSYEQYF	TGTGCCACCAGCGAGACTCCTAACCCTTCCTACGAGCAGTACTTC
-	-	TRBV6-1	TRBJ2-5	CASSQNSGLRETQYF	TGTGCCAGCAGTCAAAATAGCGGACTTCGAGAGACCCAGTACTTC
-	-	TRBV5-6	TRBJ2-1	CASSTDWLDRSYNEQFF	TGTGCCAGCAGCACGGACTGGTTGGATCGCTCCTACAATGAGCAGTTCTTC
once	TRBD2	TRBV27	TRBJ2-1	CASSLAGDYNEQFF	TGTGCCAGCAGCCTAGCGGGGGATTACAATGAGCAGTTCTTC
-	-	TRBV4-2	TRBJ1-1	CASSQSAGEYEAFF	TGTGCCAGCAGCCAATCGGCAGGGGAATATGAAGCTTTCTTT
-	TRBD1	TRBV5-1	TRBJ1-2	CASSLGTGRNDGYTF	TGCGCCAGCAGCTTGGGGACAGGGAGGAACGATGGCTACACCTTC
-	TRBD2	TRBV27	TRBJ2-2	CASSLRGAGELFF	TGTGCCAGCAGTTTGCGGGGGGCCGGGGAGCTGTTTTTT
few	-	TRBV2	TRBJ2-5	CASMGAATQYF	TGTGCCAGCATGGGAGCCGCGACCCAGTACTTC
-	TRBD1	TRBV7-8	TRBJ1-2	CASSLALRGLIGYTF	TGTGCCAGCAGCTTAGCGCTCAGGGGGCTGATTGGCTACACCTTC
-	TRBD2	TRBV7-9	TRBJ2-5	CAINRGLAGGQETQYF	TGTGCCATCAATAGGGGACTAGCGGGAGGCCAAGAGACCCAGTACTTC
few	-	TRBV6-1	TRBJ1-3	CASQDSSGNTIYF	TGTGCCAGCCAGGACAGCTCTGGAAACACCATATATTTT
-	-	TRBV29-1	TRBJ2-7	CSVVRQPYEQYF	TGCAGCGTTGTTCGACAGCCCTACGAGCAGTACTTC
few	-	TRBV11-1	TRBJ2-7	CASSERASSYEQYF	TGTGCCAGCAGCGAGCGGGCCAGCTCCTACGAGCAGTACTTC
few	-	TRBV27	TRBJ2-6	CASSFRQVLTSGANVLTF	TGTGCCAGCAGTTTCCGGCAGGTCTTAACCTCTGGGGCCAACGTCCTGACTTTC
-	-	TRBV19	TRBJ2-4	CASSDREADIQYF	TGTGCCAGTAGTGACAGGGAGGCAGACATTCAGTACTTC
-	-	TRBV4-2	TRBJ1-2	CASSPPSGGDYGYTF	TGTGCCAGCAGCCCCCCGAGTGGGGGGGACTATGGCTACACCTTC